This T cell receptor (beta chain) was identified during a study of blood T cell repertoires in COVID-19. Here immunoSEQ multiplex PCR was the method, and the copy in TCRdb shows in-frame clones only, minus some. Of over 120,000 clones listed, more than 65% are singletons. V was pared by 4 bases and J by 4 bases, with 10 bases between. The germline V gene has CDR1 LNHDA and CDR2 SQIVND (reference sequence). This CDR3 is 13 amino acids long. The specimen was peripheral blood. This receptor was taken from a man in his fifties or sixties with active or convalescent COVID-19. The chain couples TRBV19 to TRBJ2-5; no clear D. The CDR3 DNA reads TGTGCCAGTAGTACAACCCCAGTAGAGACCCAGTACTTC. It encodes CASSTTPVETQYF.